This record covers a single T cell receptor (beta chain). Its antigen remains unidentified. The donors gave bone marrow, and they were healthy. The CDR3 totals 14 residues. Germline trimming cut 5 bases from V and 9 bases from J; bases unmatched to any gene: 9. CDR1 is GTSNPN and CDR2 is SVGIG in the germline V gene (reference sequence). The sample comes from a study of cytomegalovirus exposure and HLA in healthy donors. Study conclusions and caveats: TRBV6-2, TRBV6-3 and other indistinguishable V segments were excluded. A later analysis found common viral pathogens apparently linked to several of the most significant clusters. Later findings reportedly placed an Asian-associated ancestry cluster below the approximately 670-donor mean for N-insertions.

The PCR used 60 Vbeta and 13 Jbeta primers. TCRdb's table, derived via immunoSEQ multiplex PCR, lists solely in-frame clones and lacks some. Among 110,000 to 150,000 clones, roughly 79% were seen once, and the ten largest hold 1.7%. This sequence was found in a woman in her thirties in good health and CMV-seronegative. This chain connects TRBV30 to TRBJ2-1, with 11 bases aligning to TRBD2. The source material was PBMCs. DNA of the CDR3: TGTGCCTGGGGTCTAGCGGGGGGCGAGGGTGAGCAGTTCTTC. As protein: CAWGLAGGEGEQFF.